This T cell receptor (beta chain) emerged from a study of early T cells in non-severe SARS-CoV-2 infection. Via MiXCR, TCRdb re-called the 5' RACE reads, giving one row per CDR3 protein. The sample records fewer than 55,000 distinct CDR3 sequences, about 9.1% being singletons. To note about this clonotype: Its antigen remains unidentified.

V lost 12 bases to trimming and J lost 5 bases, with 10 bases between them. Germline assignment: CDR1 KGHDR and CDR2 SFDVKD. This CDR3 has 11 residues. Study-wide findings and caveats: VDJdb matches were skewed toward anti-spike CD8 T cell responses.

The rearrangement joins TRBV24-1 to TRBJ2-1; D might be TRBD1 or TRBD2, each matching 6 bases. This receptor was taken from an adult who was a healthcare worker with PCR-confirmed SARS-CoV-2 infection or an uninfected control (not recorded which). Sequencing was done on a sample of whole blood. CDR3 amino acids: CAARGDNEQFF. As DNA, the CDR3 is TGTGCCGCAAGGGGGGACAATGAGCAGTTCTTC.